This T cell receptor beta chain originates from a study of blood T cell repertoires in COVID-19. CDR3 length: 13 residues. The V gene's germline CDR1 is MNHEY and CDR2 SVGAGI. The trim removed 4 bases at V and 7 bases at J, leaving 3 bases unmatched. The assay was immunoSEQ multiplex PCR, and TCRdb's table has in-frame clones only and misses some. The data show some 250,000 clones, 86% seen once. This clonotype was sampled from an elderly man with acute or convalescent COVID-19. Source material: peripheral blood. This sequence joins TRBV6-5 and TRBJ2-2, with 7 bases lining up with TRBD1. The CDR3 nucleotides are TGTGCCAGCAGTTTACAGGGGATCGGGGAGCTGTTTTTT. It codes for CASSLQGIGELFF.